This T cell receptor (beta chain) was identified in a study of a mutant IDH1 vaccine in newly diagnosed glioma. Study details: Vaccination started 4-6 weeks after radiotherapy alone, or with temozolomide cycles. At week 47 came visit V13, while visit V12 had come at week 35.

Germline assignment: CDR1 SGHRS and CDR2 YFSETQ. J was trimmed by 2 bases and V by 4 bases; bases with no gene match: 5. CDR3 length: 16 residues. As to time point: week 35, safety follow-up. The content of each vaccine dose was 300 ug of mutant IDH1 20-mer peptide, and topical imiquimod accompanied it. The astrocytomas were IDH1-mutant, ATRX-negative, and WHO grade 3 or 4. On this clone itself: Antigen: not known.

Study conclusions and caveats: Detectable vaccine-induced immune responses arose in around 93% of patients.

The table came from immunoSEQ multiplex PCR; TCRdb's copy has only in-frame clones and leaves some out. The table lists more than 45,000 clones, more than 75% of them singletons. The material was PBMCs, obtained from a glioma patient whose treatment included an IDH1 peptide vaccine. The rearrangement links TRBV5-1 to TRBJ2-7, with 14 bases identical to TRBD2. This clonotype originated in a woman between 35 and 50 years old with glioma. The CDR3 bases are TGCGCCAGCAGCCCGGGACTAGCGGGAGAACCCTACGAGCAGTACTTC. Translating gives CASSPGLAGEPYEQYF.